The clone carrying this T cell receptor (beta chain) was observed a handful of times. The protocol was immunoSEQ multiplex PCR, while the TCRdb copy is restricted to in-frame clones and leaves out a portion. The sample carries roughly 86,000 clones, around 86% recorded once. This record belongs to a study of blood T cell repertoires in COVID-19. The wider study: Sources were T cells, B-cell-depleted T cells, or PBMCs; the material itself was cDNA or gDNA.

This CDR3 is 15 amino acids long. Deletions cut 0 bases from V and 4 bases from J, with 12 bases between. The germline CDR1 and CDR2 sequences are SGHAT and FQNNGV. Sample: peripheral blood. The chain recombines TRBV11-2 with TRBJ1-2; a weak D match, TRBD1 (5 bases). This receptor was obtained from a man between 35 and 55 years old with acute or convalescent COVID-19. Written as DNA, the CDR3 is TGTGCCAGCAGCTTAGATGTAGGGGTGGTCTATGGCTACACCTTC. Its translation is CASSLDVGVVYGYTF.